The 3 T cell receptor beta chains below all came from one sample that was sequenced in a study of blood T cell repertoires in COVID-19. Here immunoSEQ multiplex PCR was the method, and the copy in TCRdb shows in-frame clones only, minus some. The sample includes nearly 25,000 clones, 92% of them seen just once. The sample comprised peripheral blood. These receptor sequences come from a man in his 70s with active COVID-19.

The chain joins TRBV18 to TRBJ1-2; D may be TRBD1 (6 bases). CDR3 length: 14 residues. V dropped 4 bases and J dropped 8 bases, with 17 bases sitting between them. The germline CDR1 and CDR2 sequences are KGHSH and LQKENI. CDR3 coding DNA: TGTGCCAGCTCACGTCGACAGGCCACTCGGGGCTACACCTTC. This translates into CASSRRQATRGYTF.

This chain uses TRBV19 with TRBJ1-2; D gene uncertain. This CDR3 is built from 13 residues. V lost 3 bases and J lost 2, with 7 bases in between. From germline, CDR1 is LNHDA and CDR2 SQIVND (reference sequence). The CDR3 loop is CASSIPGNYGYTF. The CDR3 bases are TGTGCCAGTAGTATCCCCGGGAACTATGGCTACACCTTC.

The gene calls are TRBV5-1 and TRBJ2-3; TRBD1 is a possible D gene (6 bases). Trimming removed 2 bases at V and 2 bases at J, with 30 bases between. Germline CDR1 is SGHRS and CDR2 is YFSETQ. The CDR3 is 21 amino acids. CDR3 protein: CASSLKTGPPLRGSVTDTQYF. CDR3 nucleotides: TGCGCCAGCAGCTTAAAAACAGGGCCCCCTCTTCGGGGATCGGTCACAGATACGCAGTATTTT.